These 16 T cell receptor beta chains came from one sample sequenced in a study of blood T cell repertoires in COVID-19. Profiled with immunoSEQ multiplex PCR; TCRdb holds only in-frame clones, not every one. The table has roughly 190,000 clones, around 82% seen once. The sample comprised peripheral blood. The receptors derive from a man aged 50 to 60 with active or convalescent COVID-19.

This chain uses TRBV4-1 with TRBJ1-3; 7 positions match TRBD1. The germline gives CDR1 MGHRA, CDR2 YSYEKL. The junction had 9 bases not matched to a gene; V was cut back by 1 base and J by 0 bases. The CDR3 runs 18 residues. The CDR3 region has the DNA TGCGCCAGCAGCCAAGGGCCTCCCGCAGGGGGCTCTGGAAACACCATATATTTT. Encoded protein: CASSQGPPAGGSGNTIYF.

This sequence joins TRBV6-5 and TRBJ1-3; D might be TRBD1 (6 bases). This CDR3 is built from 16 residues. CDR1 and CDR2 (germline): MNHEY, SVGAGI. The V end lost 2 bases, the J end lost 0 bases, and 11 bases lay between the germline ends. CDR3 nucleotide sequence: TGTGCCAGCAGTTACCCCGGACAGCTCTCTGGAAACACCATATATTTT. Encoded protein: CASSYPGQLSGNTIYF.

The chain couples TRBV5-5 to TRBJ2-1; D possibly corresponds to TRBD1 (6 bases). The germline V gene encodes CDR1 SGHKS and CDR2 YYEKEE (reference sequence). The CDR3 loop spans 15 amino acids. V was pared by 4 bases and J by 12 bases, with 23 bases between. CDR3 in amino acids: CASSGPFRTAEGQFF. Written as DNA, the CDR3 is TGTGCCAGCAGCGGACCGTTTAGGACAGCGGAAGGGCAGTTCTTC.

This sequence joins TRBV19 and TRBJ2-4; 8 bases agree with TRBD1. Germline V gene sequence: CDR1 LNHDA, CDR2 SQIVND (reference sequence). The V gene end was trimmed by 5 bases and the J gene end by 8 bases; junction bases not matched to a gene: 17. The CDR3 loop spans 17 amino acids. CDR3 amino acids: CASSFQGARSPKDIQYF. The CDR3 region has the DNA TGTGCCAGTAGTTTTCAGGGGGCGCGATCCCCAAAAGACATTCAGTACTTC.

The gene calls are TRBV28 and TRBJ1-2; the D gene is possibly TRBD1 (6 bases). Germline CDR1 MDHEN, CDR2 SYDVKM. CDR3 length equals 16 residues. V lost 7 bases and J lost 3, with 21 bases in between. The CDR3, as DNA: TGTGCCAGCACTGCCACGGGGGGGCCCGAGGACTATGGCTACACCTTC. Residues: CASTATGGPEDYGYTF.

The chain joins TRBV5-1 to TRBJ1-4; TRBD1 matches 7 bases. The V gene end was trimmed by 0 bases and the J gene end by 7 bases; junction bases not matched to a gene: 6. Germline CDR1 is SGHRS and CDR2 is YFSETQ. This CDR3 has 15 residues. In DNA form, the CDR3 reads TGCGCCAGCAGCTTGGAGGACAGGTGGGCTGAAAAACTGTTTTTT. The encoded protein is CASSLEDRWAEKLFF.

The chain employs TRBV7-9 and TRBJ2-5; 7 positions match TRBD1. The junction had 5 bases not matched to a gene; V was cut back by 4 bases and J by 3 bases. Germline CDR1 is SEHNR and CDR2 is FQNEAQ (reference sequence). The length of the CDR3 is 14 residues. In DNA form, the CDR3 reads TGTGCCAGCAGCTCGGGACAGACAAAAGAGACCCAGTACTTC. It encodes CASSSGQTKETQYF. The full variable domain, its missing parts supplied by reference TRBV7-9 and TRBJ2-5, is DTGVSQNPRHKITKRGQNVTFRCDPISEHNRLYWYRQTLGQGPEFLTYFQNEAQLEKSRLLSDRFSAERPKGSFSTLEIQRTEQGDSAMYLCASSSGQTKETQYFGPGTRLLVL.

For the CDR3, the DNA is TGTGCCAGAAGCTTGGGACGGGGGTCCGGAAACACCATATATTTT. As protein: CARSLGRGSGNTIYF. V is TRBV5-3 and J is TRBJ1-3; the D gene is possibly TRBD1 (5 bases). TRBV5-3 is labeled an ORF, and its function is uncertain. This CDR3 contains 15 residues. Trimming left V 0 bases short and J 4 bases short, with 11 bases between.

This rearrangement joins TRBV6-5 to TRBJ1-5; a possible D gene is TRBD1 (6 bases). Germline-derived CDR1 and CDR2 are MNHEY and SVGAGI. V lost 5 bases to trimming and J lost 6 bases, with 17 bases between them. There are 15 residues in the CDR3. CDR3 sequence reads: CASSHRRGFSQPQHF. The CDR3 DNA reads TGTGCCAGCAGTCACCGAAGGGGGTTTAGTCAGCCCCAGCATTTT.

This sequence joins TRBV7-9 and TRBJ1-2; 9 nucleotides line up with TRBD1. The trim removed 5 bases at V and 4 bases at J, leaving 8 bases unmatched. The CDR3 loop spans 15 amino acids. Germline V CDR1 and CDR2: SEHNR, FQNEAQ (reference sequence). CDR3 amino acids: CASSLTGTGFYGYTF. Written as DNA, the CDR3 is TGTGCCAGCAGCCTCACCGGGACAGGGTTCTATGGCTACACCTTC.

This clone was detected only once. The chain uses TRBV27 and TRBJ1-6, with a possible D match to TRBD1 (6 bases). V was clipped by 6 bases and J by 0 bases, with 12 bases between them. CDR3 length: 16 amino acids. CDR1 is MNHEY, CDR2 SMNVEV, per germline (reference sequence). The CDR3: CASSPTGPSYNSPLHF. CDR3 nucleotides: TGTGCCAGCAGCCCGACAGGACCCTCCTATAATTCACCCCTCCACTTT.

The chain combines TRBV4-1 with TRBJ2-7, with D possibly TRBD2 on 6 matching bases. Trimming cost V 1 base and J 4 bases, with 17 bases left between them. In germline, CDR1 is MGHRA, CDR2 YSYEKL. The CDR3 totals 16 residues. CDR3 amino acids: CASSQGMAGISYEQYF. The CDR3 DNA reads TGCGCCAGCAGCCAAGGAATGGCGGGAATCTCGTACGAGCAGTACTTC.

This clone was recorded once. The CDR3: CASSISHGRSDEQFF. In DNA form, the CDR3 reads TGTGCCAGTAGTATTTCACACGGAAGGAGCGATGAGCAGTTCTTC. V is TRBV19 and J is TRBJ2-1; D gene unclear. The CDR3 is made up of 15 amino acids. The germline V gene encodes CDR1 LNHDA and CDR2 SQIVND (reference sequence). Trimming pared 3 bases from V and 8 bases from J, leaving 17 bases between.

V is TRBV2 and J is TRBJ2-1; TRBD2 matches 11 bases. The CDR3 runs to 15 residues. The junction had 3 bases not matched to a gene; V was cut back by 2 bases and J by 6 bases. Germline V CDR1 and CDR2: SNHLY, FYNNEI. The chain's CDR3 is CASSESLAGGNEQFF. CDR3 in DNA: TGTGCCAGCAGTGAAAGCCTAGCGGGGGGCAATGAGCAGTTCTTC. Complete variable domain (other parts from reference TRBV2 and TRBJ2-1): EPEVTQTPSHQVTQMGQEVILRCVPISNHLYFYWYRQILGQKVEFLVSFYNNEISEKSEIFDDQFSVERPDGSNFTLKIRSTKLEDSAMYFCASSESLAGGNEQFFGPGTRLTVL.

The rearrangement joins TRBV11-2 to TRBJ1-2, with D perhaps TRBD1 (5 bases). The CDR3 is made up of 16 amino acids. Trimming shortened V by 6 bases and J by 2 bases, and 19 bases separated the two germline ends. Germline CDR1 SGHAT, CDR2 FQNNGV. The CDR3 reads CASSLEGPGLNYGYTF. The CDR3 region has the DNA TGTGCCAGCAGTCTAGAGGGTCCGGGACTCAACTATGGCTACACCTTC.

The CDR3 spells CASTRLFPSYNEQFF. CDR3 nucleotide sequence: TGTGCCAGCACGCGGCTTTTCCCCTCCTACAATGAGCAGTTCTTC. The chain is built from TRBV6-5 and TRBJ2-1; D gene unclear. The V and J ends lost 7 bases and 0 bases respectively, with 13 bases between them. Germline V gives CDR1 MNHEY, CDR2 SVGAGI. The CDR3 is 15 amino acids.